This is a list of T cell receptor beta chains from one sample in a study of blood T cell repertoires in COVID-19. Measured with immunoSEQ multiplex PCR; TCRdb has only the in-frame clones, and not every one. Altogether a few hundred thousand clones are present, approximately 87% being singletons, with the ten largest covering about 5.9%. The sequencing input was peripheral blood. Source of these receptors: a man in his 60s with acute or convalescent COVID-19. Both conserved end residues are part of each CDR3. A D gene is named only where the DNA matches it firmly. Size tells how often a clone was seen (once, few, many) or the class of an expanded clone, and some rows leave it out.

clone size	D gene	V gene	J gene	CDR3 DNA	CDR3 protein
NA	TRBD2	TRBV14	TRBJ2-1	TGTGCCAGCAGCCAACTAGCGGGAGCCCCTGAGCAGTTCTTC	CASSQLAGAPEQFF
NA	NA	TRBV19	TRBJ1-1	TGTGCCAGTAGTCCAACTTATACAGGGTACGGTGAAGCTTTCTTT	CASSPTYTGYGEAFF
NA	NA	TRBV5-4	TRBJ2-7	TGTGCCAGCAGCTTGGACAGGGCCCATAACGAGCAGTACTTC	CASSLDRAHNEQYF
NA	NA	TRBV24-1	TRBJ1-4	TGTGCCACCAGTGATTCTGGACAGAGAGCAACTAATGAAAAACTGTTTTTT	CATSDSGQRATNEKLFF
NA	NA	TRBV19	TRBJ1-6	TGTGCCAGTAGTTCCGGACCCCTGGGGGGGTCACCCCTCCACTTT	CASSSGPLGGSPLHF
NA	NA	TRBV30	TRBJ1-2	TGTGCCTATTCTCCCCCCCAGGGTGGGTATGGCTACACCTTC	CAYSPPQGGYGYTF
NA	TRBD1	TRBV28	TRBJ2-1	TGTGCCACCCTTAGACAGGGGAGCACCTACAATGAGCAGTTCTTC	CATLRQGSTYNEQFF
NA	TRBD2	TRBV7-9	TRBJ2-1	TGTGCCAGCAGCACCCGGACTAGCGGGAGGGTCCTCGGGGAGCAGTTCTTC	CASSTRTSGRVLGEQFF
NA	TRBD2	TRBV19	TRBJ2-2	TGTGCCAGTAGTATTTCGGGGGGCACCGGGGAGCTGTTTTTT	CASSISGGTGELFF
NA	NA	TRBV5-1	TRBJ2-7	TGCGCCAGCAGCGCCCGGATCGGGTCCAGCTCCTACGAGCAGTACTTC	CASSARIGSSSYEQYF
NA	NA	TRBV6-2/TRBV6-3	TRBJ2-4	TGTGCCAGCAGCCCTCCCCCTTCGAACATTCAGTACTTC	CASSPPPSNIQYF
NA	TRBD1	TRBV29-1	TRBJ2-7	TGCAGCGTTGAAGTTGGACAGGGGCCCTACGAGCAGTACTTC	CSVEVGQGPYEQYF
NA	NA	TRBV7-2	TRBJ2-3	TGTGCCAGCAGCTTAGATGGCAGGGCAGGGATAGATACGCAGTATTTT	CASSLDGRAGIDTQYF
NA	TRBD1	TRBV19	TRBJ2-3	TGTGCCAGTAGTATAACAGGGGGCGCGTTGGATACGCAGTATTTT	CASSITGGALDTQYF
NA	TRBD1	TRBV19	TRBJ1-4	TGTGCCAGTAGTTCCTGGACAGGCAGAACTGAAAAACTGTTTTTT	CASSSWTGRTEKLFF
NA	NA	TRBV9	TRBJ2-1	TGTGCCAGCAGCGTCCCCAGGGACGAGGGAGGCAATGAGCAGTTCTTC	CASSVPRDEGGNEQFF
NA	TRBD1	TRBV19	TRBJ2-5	TGTGCCAGTAGTCGGGACAGGGGCGAGACCCAGTACTTC	CASSRDRGETQYF
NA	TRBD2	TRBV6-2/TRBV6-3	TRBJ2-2	TGTGCCAGCAGCCTAAGGCTCCTGGGGACTAGCGGGACGACCGGGGAGCTGTTTTTT	CASSLRLLGTSGTTGELFF
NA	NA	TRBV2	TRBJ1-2	TGTGCCAGCAGTGAGGAGGGGAGAGGCTATGGCTACACCTTC	CASSEEGRGYGYTF
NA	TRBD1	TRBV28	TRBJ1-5	TGTGCCAGCAGTTTATCCGGGACGGGGCCGCAGGGGGGCAATCAGCCCCAGCATTTT	CASSLSGTGPQGGNQPQHF
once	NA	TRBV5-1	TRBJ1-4	TGCGCCAGCAGCTTGTCACAGGCAACTAATGAAAAACTGTTTTTT	CASSLSQATNEKLFF
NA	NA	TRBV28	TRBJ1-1	TGTGCCAGCAGCCGAAGCGGGACTCAGGGGCTTGAAGCTTTCTTT	CASSRSGTQGLEAFF
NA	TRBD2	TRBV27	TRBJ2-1	TGTGCCAGCAGCCGATGGCTAGCGGGAGGCTCCTACAATGAGCAGTTCTTC	CASSRWLAGGSYNEQFF
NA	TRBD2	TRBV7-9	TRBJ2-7	TGTGCCAGCAGCCTTAGCGGGTGGAGCTACGAGCAGTACTTC	CASSLSGWSYEQYF
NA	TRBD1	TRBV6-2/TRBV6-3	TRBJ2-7	TGTGCCAGCAGTTACGCCGGGACAGGGAGGTACGAGCAGTACTTC	CASSYAGTGRYEQYF
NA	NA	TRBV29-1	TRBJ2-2	TGCAGCGCCTACTCAGAGGACACCGGGGAGCTGTTTTTT	CSAYSEDTGELFF
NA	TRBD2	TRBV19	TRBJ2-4	TGTGCCAGTATCACGGCTAGCGGGAAGGGCATTCAGTACTTC	CASITASGKGIQYF
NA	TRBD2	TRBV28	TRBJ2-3	TGTGCCAGCAGTCCAACTAGCGGGAGGACAGATACGCAGTATTTT	CASSPTSGRTDTQYF
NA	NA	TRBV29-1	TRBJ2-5	TGCAGCGCCCTCAAAGCCCAAGAGACCCAGTACTTC	CSALKAQETQYF
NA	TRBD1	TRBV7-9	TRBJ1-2	TGTGCCAGCACGACAGGGGGCGTTATCGTTGGCTACACCTTC	CASTTGGVIVGYTF
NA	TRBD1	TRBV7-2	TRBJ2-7	TGTGCCAGCAGCTTACGGTCCCCCGGGACAGGGGTCGAGCAGTACTTC	CASSLRSPGTGVEQYF
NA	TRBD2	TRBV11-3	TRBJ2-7	TGTGCCAGCAGCTCGGGACTAGCGGGAGAGGACGAGCAGTACTTC	CASSSGLAGEDEQYF
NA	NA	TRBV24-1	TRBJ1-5	TGTGCCACCAGTGATACAAGATCCGACAATCAGCCCCAGCATTTT	CATSDTRSDNQPQHF
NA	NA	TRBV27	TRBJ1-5	TGTGCCAGCAGTATCCAGGGAGGTCAGCCCCAGCATTTT	CASSIQGGQPQHF
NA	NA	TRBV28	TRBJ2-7	TGTGCCAGCAGTCTAGACTCTAACCAATACGAGCAGTACTTC	CASSLDSNQYEQYF
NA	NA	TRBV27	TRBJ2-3	TGTGCCAGCAGTTTATGGCAGGGGATCTCGGATACGCAGTATTTT	CASSLWQGISDTQYF
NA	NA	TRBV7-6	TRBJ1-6	TGTGCCAGCAGCTTACGTCGGCAGGCCGATTCACCCCTCCACTTT	CASSLRRQADSPLHF
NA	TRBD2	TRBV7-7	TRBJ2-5	TGTGCTAGCAGTACCGGGACTAGCGACCAGTACTTC	CASSTGTSDQYF
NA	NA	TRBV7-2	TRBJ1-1	TGTGCCAGCAGCTTAGGGGGGGCGGGAGGCACTGAAGCTTTCTTT	CASSLGGAGGTEAFF
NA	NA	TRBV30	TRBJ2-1	TGTGCCTGGTCTCGGGAGAATGAGCAGTTCTTC	CAWSRENEQFF
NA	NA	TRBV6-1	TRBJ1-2	TGTGCCAGCAGTGAAGAGCGGGGAGCGGGGGGCTACACCTTC	CASSEERGAGGYTF
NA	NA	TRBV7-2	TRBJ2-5	TGTGCCAGCAGCCGGACAGTCCAAGAGACCCAGTACTTC	CASSRTVQETQYF
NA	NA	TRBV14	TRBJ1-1	TGTGCCAGCAGCCAGATCAGGGTTTCTGAAGCTTTCTTT	CASSQIRVSEAFF
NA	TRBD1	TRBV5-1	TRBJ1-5	TGCGCCAGCAGCTTGCAAGCAGGGGGCAGTCAGCCCCAGCATTTT	CASSLQAGGSQPQHF
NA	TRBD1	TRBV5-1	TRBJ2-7	TGCGCCAGCAGCTTGCCCGGACAGGGAGACGAGCAGTACTTC	CASSLPGQGDEQYF
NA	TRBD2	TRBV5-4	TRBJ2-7	TGTGCCAGCAGCTTGCTCAGGGAGGGGTACGAGCAGTACTTC	CASSLLREGYEQYF
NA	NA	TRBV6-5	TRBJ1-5	TGTGCCAGCACCCAAACAGTCCAGCCCCAGCATTTT	CASTQTVQPQHF
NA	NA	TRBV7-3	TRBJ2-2	TGTGCCAGCAGCTTAGATCGGCAGGGTGGGGCCGGGGAGCTGTTTTTT	CASSLDRQGGAGELFF
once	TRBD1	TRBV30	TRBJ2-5	TGTGCTCTCTCGGGGGACAGGCAAGAGACCCAGTACTTC	CALSGDRQETQYF
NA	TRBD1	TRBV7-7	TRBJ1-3	TGTGCTAGCAGCCGAGAACAGGGGTTAGGAAACACCATATATTTT	CASSREQGLGNTIYF
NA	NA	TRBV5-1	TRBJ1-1	TGCGCCAGCAGCGTGACGGGCCCAGAGGGTACTGAAGCTTTCTTT	CASSVTGPEGTEAFF
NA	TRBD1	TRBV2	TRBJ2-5	TGTGCCAGCAGTGGGGACAGGGGTAGGGAGACCCAGTACTTC	CASSGDRGRETQYF
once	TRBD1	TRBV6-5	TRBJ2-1	TGTGCCAGCAGTTACTCGGGACAGGGTGATCATGAGCAGTTCTTC	CASSYSGQGDHEQFF
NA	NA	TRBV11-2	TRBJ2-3	TGTGCCAGCACCCCAGGTAGCACAGATACGCAGTATTTT	CASTPGSTDTQYF
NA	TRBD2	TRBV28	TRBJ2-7	TGTGCCAGCACCCCTGGGCTAGCGGGGCCCTACGAGCAGTACTTC	CASTPGLAGPYEQYF
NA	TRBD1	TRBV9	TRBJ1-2	TGTGCCAGCAGCCCCCCCTTGTCAGGGGGTGACTATGGCTACACCTTC	CASSPPLSGGDYGYTF
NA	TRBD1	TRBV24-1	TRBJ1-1	TGTGCCACCAGAGGGACAGGGGGGGATGCTGAAGCTTTCTTT	CATRGTGGDAEAFF
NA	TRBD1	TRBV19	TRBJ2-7	TGTGCCAGTAGCCCATCATCGGGACAGGCCCCCTACGAGCAGTACTTC	CASSPSSGQAPYEQYF
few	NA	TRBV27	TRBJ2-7	TGTGCCAGCAGTTTAGGGGTAGCGGCATCCTACGAGCAGTACTTC	CASSLGVAASYEQYF